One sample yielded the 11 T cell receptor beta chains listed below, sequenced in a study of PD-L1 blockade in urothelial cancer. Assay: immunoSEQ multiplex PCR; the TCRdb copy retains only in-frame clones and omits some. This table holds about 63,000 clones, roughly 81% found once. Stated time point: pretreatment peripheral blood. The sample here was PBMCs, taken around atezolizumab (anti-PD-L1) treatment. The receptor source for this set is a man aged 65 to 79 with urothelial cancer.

CDR3: CASSLGNRGLSYEQYF. The CDR3 DNA reads TGTGCCAGCAGCTTGGGCAATAGGGGGCTGTCCTACGAGCAGTACTTC. This rearrangement joins TRBV5-4 to TRBJ2-7, with 7 nucleotides matching TRBD1. The CDR3 runs to 16 residues. Germline CDR1 reads SGHNT; CDR2 reads YYREEE (reference sequence). Trimming took 0 bases from V and 1 from J; bases not matched to a gene: 7.

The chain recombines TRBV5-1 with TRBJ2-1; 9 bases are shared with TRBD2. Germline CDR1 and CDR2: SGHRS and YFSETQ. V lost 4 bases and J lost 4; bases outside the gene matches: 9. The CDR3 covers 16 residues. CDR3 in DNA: TGCGCCAGCAGCATAGGGACTAGCAGATATTACAATGAGCAGTTCTTC. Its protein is CASSIGTSRYYNEQFF.

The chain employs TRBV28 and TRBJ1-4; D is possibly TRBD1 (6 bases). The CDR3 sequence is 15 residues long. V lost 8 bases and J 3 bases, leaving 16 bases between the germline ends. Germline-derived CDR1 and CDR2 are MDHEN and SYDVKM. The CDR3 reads CASGTYREANEKLFF. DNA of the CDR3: TGTGCCAGCGGGACCTACAGGGAAGCTAATGAAAAACTGTTTTTT.

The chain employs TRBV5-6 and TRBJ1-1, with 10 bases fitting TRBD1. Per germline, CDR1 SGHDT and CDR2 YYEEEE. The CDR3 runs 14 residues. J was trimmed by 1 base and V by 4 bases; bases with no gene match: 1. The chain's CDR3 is CASSRTGGNTEAFF. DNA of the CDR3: TGTGCCAGCAGCAGGACAGGGGGGAACACTGAAGCTTTCTTT.

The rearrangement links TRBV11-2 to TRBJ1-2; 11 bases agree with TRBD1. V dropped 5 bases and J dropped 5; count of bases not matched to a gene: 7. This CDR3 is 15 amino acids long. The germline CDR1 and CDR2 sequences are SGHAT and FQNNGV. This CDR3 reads CASSPGQGAVYGYTF. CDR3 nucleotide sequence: TGTGCCAGCAGCCCTGGACAGGGGGCCGTTTATGGCTACACCTTC.

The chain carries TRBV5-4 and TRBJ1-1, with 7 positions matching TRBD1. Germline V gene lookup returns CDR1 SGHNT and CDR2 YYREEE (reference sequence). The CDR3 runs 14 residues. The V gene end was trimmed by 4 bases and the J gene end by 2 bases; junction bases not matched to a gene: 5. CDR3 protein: CASSLRGVNTEAFF. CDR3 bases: TGTGCCAGCAGCCTCAGGGGGGTCAACACTGAAGCTTTCTTT.

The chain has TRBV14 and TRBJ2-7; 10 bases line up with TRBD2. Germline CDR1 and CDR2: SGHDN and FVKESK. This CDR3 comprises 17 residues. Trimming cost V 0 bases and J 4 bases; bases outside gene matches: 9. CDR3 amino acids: CASSQDFPTSGRYEQYF. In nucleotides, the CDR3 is TGTGCCAGCAGCCAAGATTTTCCGACTAGCGGGCGGTACGAGCAGTACTTC.

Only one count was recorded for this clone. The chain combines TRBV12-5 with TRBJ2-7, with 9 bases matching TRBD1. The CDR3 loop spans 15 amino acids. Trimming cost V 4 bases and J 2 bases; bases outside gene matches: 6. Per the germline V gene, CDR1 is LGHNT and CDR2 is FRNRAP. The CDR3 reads CASGSGQGPPYEQYF. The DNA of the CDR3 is TGTGCTAGTGGTTCGGGACAGGGTCCCCCCTACGAGCAGTACTTC.

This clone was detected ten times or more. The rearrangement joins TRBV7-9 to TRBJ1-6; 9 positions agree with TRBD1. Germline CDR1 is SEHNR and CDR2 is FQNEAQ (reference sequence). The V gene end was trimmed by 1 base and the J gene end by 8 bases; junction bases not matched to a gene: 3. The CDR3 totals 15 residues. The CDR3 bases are TGTGCCAGCAGCTTAGAGACAGGGGGGGATTCACCCCTCCACTTT. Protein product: CASSLETGGDSPLHF.

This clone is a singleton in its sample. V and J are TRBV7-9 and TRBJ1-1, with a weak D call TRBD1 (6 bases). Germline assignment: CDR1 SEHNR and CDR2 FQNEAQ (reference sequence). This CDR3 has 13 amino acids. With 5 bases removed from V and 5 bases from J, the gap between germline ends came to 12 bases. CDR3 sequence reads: CASSILQGTEAFF. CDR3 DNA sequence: TGTGCCAGCAGCATCCTACAGGGAACTGAAGCTTTCTTT.

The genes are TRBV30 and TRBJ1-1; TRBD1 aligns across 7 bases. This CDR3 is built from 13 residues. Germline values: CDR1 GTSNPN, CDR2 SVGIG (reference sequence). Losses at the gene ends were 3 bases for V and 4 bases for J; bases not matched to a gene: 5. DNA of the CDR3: TGTGCCTGGAGCTATGCAGGGGGCACTGAAGCTTTCTTT. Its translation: CAWSYAGGTEAFF.